This T cell receptor (beta chain) was captured by sequencing in a study of response to subunit inactivated influenza vaccine (dated 2018 in TCRdb). Background on the whole study: Deep quantitative profiling of the T cell receptor repertoire was used in the study to follow responses to a trivalent subunit inactivated influenza vaccine.

Broader findings and caveats from the paper: The authors suggested that each seasonal influenza vaccination may recruit only a limited number of new T cells.

In this sample, this clonotype turned up many times. What antigen it recognizes has not been identified. Base qualities are not provided; no much larger clone lies one nucleotide away. From the cysteine up to the phenylalanine, the CDR3 has a length of 14 residues. Of the read, only the CDR3 DNA is kept; its 42 bases are in frame from base 1. V was cut back by 0 bases and J by 5 bases, leaving a gap of 10 bases between them. The germline V gene encodes CDR1 LGHNA and CDR2 YSLEER. Library preparation employed RT-PCR. The instrument given in TCRdb is Illumina HiSeq 2500. TCRdb applied fastp at Q25 and MiXCR to the public reads, then kept only in-frame beta chains. A single entry per CDR3 protein holds the most common genes and DNA from its merged rows. The sample includes hundreds of thousands of distinct CDR3 sequences, with 15% to 20% observed a single time. Approximately 10% of the sample is held by the ten biggest clonotypes.

The sequence came from a man between 50 and 59 years old who received an inactivated influenza vaccine. Donor details come from another sample of the same person, matched by shared clones. The sample was PBMCs from blood, taken less than 6 days after vaccination. This sequence uses TRBV4-3 and TRBJ2-5; a tentative D call is TRBD1 (5 bases match). This receptor has the CDR3 CASSQEPGIETQYF. At the DNA level, the sequence is TGCGCCAGCAGCCAAGAGCCAGGGATTGAGACCCAGTACTTC.